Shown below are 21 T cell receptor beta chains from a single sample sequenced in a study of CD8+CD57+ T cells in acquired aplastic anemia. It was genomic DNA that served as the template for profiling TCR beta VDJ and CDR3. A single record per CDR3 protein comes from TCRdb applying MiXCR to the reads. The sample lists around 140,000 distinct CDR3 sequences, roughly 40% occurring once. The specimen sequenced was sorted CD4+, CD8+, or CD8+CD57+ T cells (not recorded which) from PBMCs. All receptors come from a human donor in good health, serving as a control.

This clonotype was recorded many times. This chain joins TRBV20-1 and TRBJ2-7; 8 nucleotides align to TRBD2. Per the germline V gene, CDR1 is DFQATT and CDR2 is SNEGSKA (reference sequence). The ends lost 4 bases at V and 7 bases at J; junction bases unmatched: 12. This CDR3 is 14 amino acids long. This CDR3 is CSATPGGAPAEQYF. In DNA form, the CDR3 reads TGCAGTGCTACCCCGGGGGGGGCGCCTGCTGAGCAGTACTTC.

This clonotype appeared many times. The CDR3 DNA reads as TGTGCCAGTAGTTTCTTGACCGGGACAGGGGGTACAGGTGACTATGGCTACACCTTC. It codes for CASSFLTGTGGTGDYGYTF. The V call is TRBV19, the J call TRBJ1-2, with TRBD1 identical over 11 bases. V shed 5 bases and J 3 bases; nucleotides not matched to a gene: 17. In germline, CDR1 is LNHDA, CDR2 SQIVND (reference sequence). The CDR3 runs 19 residues.

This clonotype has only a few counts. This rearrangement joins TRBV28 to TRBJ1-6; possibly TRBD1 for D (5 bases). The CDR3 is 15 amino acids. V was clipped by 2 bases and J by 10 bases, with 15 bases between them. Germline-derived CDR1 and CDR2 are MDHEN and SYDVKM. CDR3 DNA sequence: TGTGCCAGCAGTTTACTCTTGGACAAAAACTCACCCCTCCACTTT. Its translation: CASSLLLDKNSPLHF.

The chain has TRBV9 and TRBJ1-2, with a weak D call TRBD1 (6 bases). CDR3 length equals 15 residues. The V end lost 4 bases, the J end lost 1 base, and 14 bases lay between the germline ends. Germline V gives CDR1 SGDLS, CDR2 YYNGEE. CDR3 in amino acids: CASSRTGSLNYGYTF. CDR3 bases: TGTGCCAGCAGCCGCACAGGGAGCCTTAACTATGGCTACACCTTC.

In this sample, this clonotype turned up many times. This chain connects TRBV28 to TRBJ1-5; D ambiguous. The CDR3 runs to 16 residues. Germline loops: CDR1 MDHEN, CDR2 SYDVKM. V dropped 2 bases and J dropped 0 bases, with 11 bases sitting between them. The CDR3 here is CASSLEGGYSNQPQHF. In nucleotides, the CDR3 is TGTGCCAGCAGTTTAGAGGGTGGGTATAGCAATCAGCCCCAGCATTTT.

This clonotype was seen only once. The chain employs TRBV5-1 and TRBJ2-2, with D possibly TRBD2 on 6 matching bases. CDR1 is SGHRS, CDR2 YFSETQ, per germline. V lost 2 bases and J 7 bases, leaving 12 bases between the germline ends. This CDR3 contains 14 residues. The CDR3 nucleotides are TGCGCCAGCAGCTTAGTACGGGGGAACGGGGAGCTGTTTTTT. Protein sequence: CASSLVRGNGELFF.

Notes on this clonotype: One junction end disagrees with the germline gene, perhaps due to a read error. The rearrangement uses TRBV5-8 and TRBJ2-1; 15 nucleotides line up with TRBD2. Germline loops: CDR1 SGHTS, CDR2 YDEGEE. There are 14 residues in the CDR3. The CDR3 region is CAGSGTSGRNEQFF. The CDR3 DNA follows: TGTGCCGGCAGTGGGACTAGCGGGAGGAATGAGCAGTTCTTC.

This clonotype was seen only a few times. The CDR3 bases are TGTGCCTGGAGCTCCGGACAGGTCGACGGCTACACCTTC. It is translated as CAWSSGQVDGYTF. V and J are TRBV30 and TRBJ1-2; TRBD1 aligns across 7 bases. V lost 3 bases to trimming and J lost 8 bases; unmatched junction nucleotides: 9. Germline V gene lookup returns CDR1 GTSNPN and CDR2 SVGIG (reference sequence). The CDR3 totals 13 residues. Full variable domain (missing parts from reference TRBV30 and TRBJ1-2): SQTIHQWPATLVQPVGSPLSLECTVEGTSNPNLYWYRQAAGRGLQLLFYSVGIGQISSEVPQNLSASRPQDRQFILSSKKLLLSDSGFYLCAWSSGQVDGYTFGSGTRLTVV.

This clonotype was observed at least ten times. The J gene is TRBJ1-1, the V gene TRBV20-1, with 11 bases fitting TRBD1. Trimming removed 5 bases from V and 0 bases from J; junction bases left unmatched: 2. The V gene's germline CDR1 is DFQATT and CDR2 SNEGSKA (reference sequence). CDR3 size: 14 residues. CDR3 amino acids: CSAGQGAMNTEAFF. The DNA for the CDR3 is TGCAGTGCTGGACAGGGGGCAATGAACACTGAAGCTTTCTTT.

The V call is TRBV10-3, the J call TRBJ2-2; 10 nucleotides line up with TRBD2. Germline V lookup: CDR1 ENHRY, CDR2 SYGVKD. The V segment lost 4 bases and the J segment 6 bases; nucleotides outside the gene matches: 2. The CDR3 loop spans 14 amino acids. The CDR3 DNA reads TGTGCCATCAGTGCCGGGACTAGCGCCGGGGAGCTGTTTTTT. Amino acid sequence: CAISAGTSAGELFF.

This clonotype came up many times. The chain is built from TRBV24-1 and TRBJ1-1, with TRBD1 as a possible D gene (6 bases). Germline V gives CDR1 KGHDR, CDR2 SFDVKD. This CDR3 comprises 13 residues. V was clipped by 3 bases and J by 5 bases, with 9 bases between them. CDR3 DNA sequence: TGTGCCACCAGTGATCTACAGGGTACTGAAGCTTTCTTT. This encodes CATSDLQGTEAFF.

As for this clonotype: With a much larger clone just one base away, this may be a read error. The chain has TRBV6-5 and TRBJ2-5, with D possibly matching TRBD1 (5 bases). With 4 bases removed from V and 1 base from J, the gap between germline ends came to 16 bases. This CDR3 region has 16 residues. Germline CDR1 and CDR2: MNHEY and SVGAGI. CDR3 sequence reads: CASSWSWQGTQETQYF. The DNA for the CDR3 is TGTGCCAGCAGTTGGTCTTGGCAGGGAACCCAAGAGACCCAGTACTTC.

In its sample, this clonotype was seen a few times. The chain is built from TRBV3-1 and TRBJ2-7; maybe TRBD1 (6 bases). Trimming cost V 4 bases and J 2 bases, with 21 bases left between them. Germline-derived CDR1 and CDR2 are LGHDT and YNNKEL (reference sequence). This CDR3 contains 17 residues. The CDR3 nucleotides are TGTGCCAGCAGCCCCCATCCAGGGGCTACCGTGACCTACGAGCAGTACTTC. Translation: CASSPHPGATVTYEQYF.

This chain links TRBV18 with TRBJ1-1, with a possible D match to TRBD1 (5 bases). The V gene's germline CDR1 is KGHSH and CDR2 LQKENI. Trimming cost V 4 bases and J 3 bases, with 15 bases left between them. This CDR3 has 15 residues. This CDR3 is CASSQSGGSHTEAFF. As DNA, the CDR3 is TGTGCCAGCTCACAATCCGGGGGGTCCCACACTGAAGCTTTCTTT.

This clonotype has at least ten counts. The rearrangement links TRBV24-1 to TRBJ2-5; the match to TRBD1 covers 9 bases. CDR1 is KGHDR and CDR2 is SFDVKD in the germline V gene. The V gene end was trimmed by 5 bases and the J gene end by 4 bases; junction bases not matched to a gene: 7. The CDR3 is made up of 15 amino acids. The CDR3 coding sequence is TGTGCCACCAGTGCCGGGGGACAGGGTGGAGAGACCCAGTACTTC. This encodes CATSAGGQGGETQYF.

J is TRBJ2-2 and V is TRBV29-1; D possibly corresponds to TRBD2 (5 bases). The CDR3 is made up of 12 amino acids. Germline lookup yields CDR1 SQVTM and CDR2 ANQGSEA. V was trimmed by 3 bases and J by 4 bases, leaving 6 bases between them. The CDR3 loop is CSVDRGTGELFF. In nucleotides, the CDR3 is TGCAGCGTTGACCGGGGCACCGGGGAGCTGTTTTTT.

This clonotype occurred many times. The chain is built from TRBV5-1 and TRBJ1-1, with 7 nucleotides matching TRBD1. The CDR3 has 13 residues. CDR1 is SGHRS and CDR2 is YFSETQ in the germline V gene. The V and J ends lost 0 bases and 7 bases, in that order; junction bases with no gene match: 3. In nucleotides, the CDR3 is TGCGCCAGCAGCTTGGAGGGACAGCATGAAGCTTTCTTT. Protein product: CASSLEGQHEAFF.

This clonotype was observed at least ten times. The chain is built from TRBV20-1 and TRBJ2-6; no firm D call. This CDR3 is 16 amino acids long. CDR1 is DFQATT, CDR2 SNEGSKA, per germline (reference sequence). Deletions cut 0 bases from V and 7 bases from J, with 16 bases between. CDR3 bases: TGCAGTGCTAGAGATCCATCGGCCCCGCTCGCCAACGTCCTGACTTTC. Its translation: CSARDPSAPLANVLTF.

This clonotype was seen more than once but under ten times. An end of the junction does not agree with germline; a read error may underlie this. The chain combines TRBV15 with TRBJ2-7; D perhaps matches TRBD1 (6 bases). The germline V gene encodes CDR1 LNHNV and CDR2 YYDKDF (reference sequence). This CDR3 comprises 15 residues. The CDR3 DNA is TGTGCCACCAGCAGAGAAGGGGGACCCTCCTGCGAGCAGTACTTC. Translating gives CATSREGGPSCEQYF.

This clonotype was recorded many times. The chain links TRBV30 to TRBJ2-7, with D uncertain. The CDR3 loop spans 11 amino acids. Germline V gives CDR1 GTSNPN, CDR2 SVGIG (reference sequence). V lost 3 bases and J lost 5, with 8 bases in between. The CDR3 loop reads CAWRLGNEQYF. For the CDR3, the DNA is TGTGCCTGGAGATTGGGGAACGAGCAGTACTTC.

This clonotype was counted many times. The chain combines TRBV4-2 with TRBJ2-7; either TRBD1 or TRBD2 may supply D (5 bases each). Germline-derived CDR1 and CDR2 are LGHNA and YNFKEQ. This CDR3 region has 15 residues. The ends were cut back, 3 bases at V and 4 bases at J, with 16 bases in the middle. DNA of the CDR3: TGTGCCAGCAGCCATTGGGGGAGTGGGGGTTACGAGCAGTACTTC. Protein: CASSHWGSGGYEQYF.